These 8 T cell receptor beta chains were sequenced from one sample in a study of control samples from healthy donors and cancer patients. Using immunoSEQ multiplex PCR, the repertoire was profiled, and TCRdb retains in-frame clones only, with some absent. In the table there are some 110,000 clones, 85% to 95% of which are singletons. Material for sequencing was blood. The receptors shown here come from a man younger than 40 in good health.

V gene TRBV2 combines with J gene TRBJ2-6; no reliable D call. Trimming took 11 bases from V and 4 from J, leaving 15 bases between them. This CDR3 region has 14 residues. CDR1 and CDR2 (germline): SNHLY, FYNNEI. Written as DNA, the CDR3 is TGTGCCCTCCGACGGTTTTTCGGGGCCAACGTCCTGACTTTC. It translates to CALRRFFGANVLTF.

As for this clone: An end of the junction does not agree with germline; a read error may underlie this. The V gene is TRBV5-3, the J gene TRBJ1-1; D gene unclear. Being an ORF, TRBV5-3 has a function that is uncertain. The CDR3 covers 15 residues. This CDR3 reads CVRSLVIQYGIEAFF. The CDR3 region has the DNA TGTGTCAGAAGCTTGGTAATCCAGTACGGGATTGAAGCTTTCTTT.

The chain carries TRBV7-2 and TRBJ1-1, with a tentative D call TRBD1 (5 bases). The germline V gene has CDR1 SGHTA and CDR2 FQGNSA. The CDR3 covers 14 residues. V was cut by 0 bases and J by 6 bases, with 11 bases left in between. The CDR3 DNA reads TGTGCCAGCAGCTTAGCGCGGGGCTTCGCTGAAGCTTTCTTT. Protein product: CASSLARGFAEAFF.

The chain combines TRBV5-1 with TRBJ2-7, with D possibly matching TRBD1 (6 bases). V lost 4 bases and J 2 bases, leaving 16 bases between the germline ends. The CDR3 runs 15 residues. Germline V lookup: CDR1 SGHRS, CDR2 YFSETQ. The chain's CDR3 is CASSGTGTPTYEQYF. CDR3 nucleotides: TGCGCCAGCAGCGGAACCGGGACACCAACCTACGAGCAGTACTTC.

The chain carries TRBV29-1 and TRBJ2-3, with TRBD1 identical over 8 bases. After removal of 3 bases from V and 1 base from J, the junction contained 3 bases not matched to a gene. Per germline, CDR1 SQVTM and CDR2 ANQGSEA. This CDR3 is 14 amino acids long. Here the CDR3 reads CSVEQGARTDTQYF. The CDR3 DNA sequence: TGCAGCGTTGAGCAGGGGGCTCGCACAGATACGCAGTATTTT.

The chain carries TRBV29-1 and TRBJ1-2; TRBD1 might be the D (5 bases). Germline V gene lookup returns CDR1 SQVTM and CDR2 ANQGSEA. CDR3 length: 12 residues. The V end lost 3 bases, the J end lost 3 bases, and 8 bases lay between the germline ends. The CDR3, as DNA: TGCAGCGTTGAGGGCAGGGACTATGGCTACACCTTC. Translated, it gives CSVEGRDYGYTF.

The rearrangement uses TRBV5-4 and TRBJ2-7; D assignment may be TRBD1 or TRBD2 (5 bases each). The V end lost 3 bases, the J end lost 5 bases, and 9 bases lay between the germline ends. The germline CDR1 and CDR2 sequences are SGHNT and YYREEE (reference sequence). This CDR3 is 12 amino acids long. CDR3 loop: CASSWGRDEQYF. The CDR3 DNA reads as TGTGCCAGCAGCTGGGGACGGGACGAGCAGTACTTC.

The chain recombines TRBV6-5 with TRBJ2-4; maybe TRBD1 (7 bases). V was pared by 5 bases and J by 3 bases, with 11 bases between. This CDR3 contains 14 residues. The V gene's germline CDR1 is MNHEY and CDR2 SVGAGI. In DNA form, the CDR3 reads TGTGCCAGCAGTCGACAGGGAGGCAAAAACATTCAGTACTTC. This encodes CASSRQGGKNIQYF.